The 18 T cell receptor beta chains presented below share a single source sample, sequenced in a study of T cell responses to AZD1222 COVID-19 vaccine. TCRdb keeps only in-frame clones here, not all; method: immunoSEQ multiplex PCR. The table shows 130,000 or so clones, with more than 90% occurring only once. The sample consisted of peripheral blood, taken on day 0 of AZD1222 vaccination. The source is an adult in good health.

The rearrangement links TRBV3-1 (or the pseudogene TRBV3-2) to TRBJ1-5; D unresolved. The CDR3 contains 14 residues. Germline CDR1 is LGHDT and CDR2 is YNNKEL (reference sequence). Trimming removed 1 base from V and 8 bases from J, with 12 bases in between. The CDR3 DNA follows: TGTGCCAGCAGCCAAGGCTCAGTGGATAAGCCCCAGCATTTT. It is translated as CASSQGSVDKPQHF.

This clone was counted a few times. The chain links TRBV6-6 to TRBJ2-7; no clear D gene. The V gene's germline CDR1 is MNHNY and CDR2 SVGAGI (reference sequence). The CDR3 runs 13 residues. Trimming cost V 0 bases and J 4 bases, with 7 bases left between them. The CDR3 spells CASSYSKVYEQYF. The DNA for the CDR3 is TGTGCCAGCAGTTACTCGAAGGTTTACGAGCAGTACTTC.

The chain carries TRBV3-1 (or the pseudogene TRBV3-2) and TRBJ1-2, with 10 bases aligning to TRBD1. The J segment lost 8 bases and the V segment lost 4 bases, leaving 10 bases of the junction unmatched. This CDR3 spans 15 amino acids. Germline V gene data show CDR1 as LGHDT and CDR2 as YNNKEL (reference sequence). The CDR3 is CASSRPPGTGEGYTF. DNA for the CDR3: TGTGCCAGCAGCCGTCCCCCCGGGACAGGGGAAGGCTACACCTTC.

V is TRBV12-3 or TRBV12-4 and J is TRBJ1-5, with D uncertain. V was shortened by 7 bases and J by 1 base, with 8 bases between the two germline ends. This CDR3 contains 13 residues. CDR3 in DNA: TGTGCCAGCACCCTGGAAAGCAATCAGCCCCAGCATTTT. This translates into CASTLESNQPQHF.

This clone showed up just a few times. The rearrangement uses TRBV28 and TRBJ1-6, with 10 bases aligning to TRBD1. Trimming at V came to 7 bases and at J to 9 bases, leaving 15 bases not matched to a gene. This CDR3 spans 17 amino acids. Looked up from germline, CDR1 is MDHEN and CDR2 is SYDVKM. In nucleotides, the CDR3 is TGTGCCAGCACCGTGACAGGGGGCTTCCTAGGTGGTTCACCCCTCCACTTT. It codes for CASTVTGGFLGGSPLHF.

This chain connects TRBV2 to TRBJ1-1, with TRBD1 matching over 10 bases. With 4 bases clipped from V and 5 bases from J, the junction kept 1 base outside the gene matches. This CDR3 spans 13 amino acids. Germline V CDR1 and CDR2: SNHLY, FYNNEI. In DNA form, the CDR3 reads TGTGCCAGCAGTGGGGACAGGGGAACTGAAGCTTTCTTT. Residues: CASSGDRGTEAFF.

The rearrangement joins TRBV5-1 to TRBJ2-3; D is unresolved. CDR1 and CDR2 from the germline V gene are SGHRS and YFSETQ. V was cut by 0 bases and J by 0 bases, with 8 bases left in between. CDR3 length: 15 amino acids. DNA of the CDR3: TGCGCCAGCAGCTTGGAGGCAGCTAGCACAGATACGCAGTATTTT. Protein sequence: CASSLEAASTDTQYF.

The chain links TRBV6-5 to TRBJ2-1; perhaps TRBD1 as D (6 bases). The CDR3 has 16 amino acids. The V end lost 0 bases, the J end lost 4 bases, and 13 bases lay between the germline ends. Germline loops: CDR1 MNHEY, CDR2 SVGAGI. CDR3 loop: CASSYSYRAEYNEQFF. CDR3 sequence (DNA): TGTGCCAGCAGTTACTCCTACAGGGCGGAGTACAATGAGCAGTTCTTC.

The chain links TRBV27 to TRBJ2-1, with 10 nucleotides matching TRBD2. J was trimmed by 7 bases and V by 2 bases; bases with no gene match: 8. Germline CDR1 and CDR2: MNHEY and SMNVEV (reference sequence). The CDR3 runs 16 residues. The CDR3 bases are TGTGCCAGCAGTTTACGAGTAGCGGGAGGCTTAAATGAGCAGTTCTTC. This gives the protein CASSLRVAGGLNEQFF.

The chain has TRBV19 and TRBJ2-1; weak D call: TRBD2 (5 bases). Looked up from germline, CDR1 is LNHDA and CDR2 is SQIVND (reference sequence). This CDR3 is built from 14 residues. The V end was cut by 8 bases, the J end by 6 bases, with 17 bases between. The CDR3, as DNA: TGTGCCAGTGGTTTCGGACTTCGGGCCAATGAGCAGTTCTTC. Encoded protein: CASGFGLRANEQFF. Together with reference TRBV19 and TRBJ2-1, the CDR3 gives the full variable domain: DGGITQSPKYLFRKEGQNVTLSCEQNLNHDAMYWYRQDPGQGLRLIYYSQIVNDFQKGDIAEGYSVSREKKESFPLTVTSAQKNPTAFYLCASGFGLRANEQFFGPGTRLTVL.

The rearrangement joins TRBV4-3 to TRBJ2-3, with TRBD2 matching 9 bases. The CDR3 is 15 amino acids. Germline loops: CDR1 LGHNA, CDR2 YSLEER. The ends lost 1 base at V and 4 bases at J; junction bases unmatched: 3. The CDR3 DNA reads TGCGCCAGCAGCCAAGGTAGCGGGAGTTCAGATACGCAGTATTTT. This codes for CASSQGSGSSDTQYF.

This chain uses TRBV11-3 with TRBJ2-7; no clear D. This CDR3 contains 13 residues. V was trimmed by 0 bases and J by 3 bases, leaving 6 bases between them. Germline V CDR1 and CDR2: SGHNT, YENEEA. CDR3 in amino acids: CASSLEWSYEQYF. CDR3 DNA sequence: TGTGCCAGCAGCTTAGAGTGGAGCTACGAGCAGTACTTC.

This chain uses TRBV7-2 with TRBJ1-1; D might be TRBD1 (5 bases). There are 12 residues in the CDR3. Germline V gene sequence: CDR1 SGHTA, CDR2 FQGNSA. With 5 bases removed from V and 10 bases from J, the gap between germline ends came to 14 bases. CDR3 sequence (DNA): TGTGCCAGCAGCCTACGGACAAGTCGAGCTTTCTTT. It encodes CASSLRTSRAFF.

The rearrangement joins TRBV7-2 to TRBJ1-5; 9 nucleotides match TRBD1. This CDR3 contains 15 residues. Germline-derived CDR1 and CDR2 are SGHTA and FQGNSA. Trimming took 4 bases from V and 3 from J; bases not matched to a gene: 4. This CDR3 reads CASSYRTGANQPQHF. In DNA form, the CDR3 reads TGTGCCAGCAGCTATAGGACAGGGGCCAATCAGCCCCAGCATTTT. Full variable domain (remainder filled in from reference TRBV7-2 and TRBJ1-5): GAGVSQSPSNKVTEKGKDVELRCDPISGHTALYWYRQSLGQGLEFLIYFQGNSAPDKSGLPSDRFSAERTGGSVSTLTIQRTQQEDSAVYLCASSYRTGANQPQHFGDGTRLSIL.

The chain has TRBV9 and TRBJ1-3, with D perhaps matching TRBD1 (5 bases). The CDR3 totals 14 residues. The germline gives CDR1 SGDLS, CDR2 YYNGEE. V was shortened by 7 bases and J by 7 bases, with 18 bases between the two germline ends. CDR3 nucleotides: TGTGCCAGCGGCCCCCCAGGGCCCGGGAACACCATATATTTT. Translating gives CASGPPGPGNTIYF.

The chain has TRBV28 and TRBJ1-2, with D possibly TRBD1 on 5 matching bases. This CDR3 has 13 amino acids. V dropped 10 bases and J dropped 5 bases, with 17 bases sitting between them. The germline V gene has CDR1 MDHEN and CDR2 SYDVKM. This CDR3 reads CATPTGGGYGYTF. CDR3 nucleotides: TGTGCCACACCAACGGGGGGAGGTTATGGCTACACCTTC.

The chain recombines TRBV18 with TRBJ2-5, with 8 bases lining up with TRBD2. Losses at the gene ends were 3 bases for V and 0 bases for J; bases not matched to a gene: 3. This CDR3 has 15 residues. Germline V gene sequence: CDR1 KGHSH, CDR2 LQKENI. The CDR3 protein is CASSPSSGYQETQYF. Here the CDR3 DNA reads TGTGCCAGCTCACCTTCTAGCGGGTACCAAGAGACCCAGTACTTC. Complete variable domain (other parts from reference TRBV18 and TRBJ2-5): NAGVMQNPRHLVRRRGQEARLRCSPMKGHSHVYWYRQLPEEGLKFMVYLQKENIIDESGMPKERFSAEFPKEGPSILRIQQVVRGDSAAYFCASSPSSGYQETQYFGPGTRLLVL.

In its sample, this clone was seen once. This chain joins TRBV28 and TRBJ2-7, with D perhaps TRBD1 or TRBD2 (5 bases each). The CDR3 runs to 20 residues. Looked up from germline, CDR1 is MDHEN and CDR2 is SYDVKM. Trimming removed 6 bases from V and 1 base from J, with 31 bases in between. CDR3 sequence: CASRPTGDVGTYPTSYEQYF. CDR3 DNA sequence: TGTGCCAGCAGACCTACCGGGGATGTTGGGACCTACCCGACGTCCTACGAGCAGTACTTC.